The sample holds many counts of the clone carrying this TCR beta chain. Antigen unknown. Library preparation (for TCRbeta) was performed with unique molecular identifiers. TCRdb recomputed calls from the PCR reads with MiXCR, one row per CDR3 protein. The table includes around 94,000 distinct CDR3 sequences, about 8% detected once. The data were obtained in a study of T-cell reconstitution after alpha-beta-depleted transplantation in children. The study, taken as a whole, reports: Newly generated T cells supplied most T-cell counts and diversity one year post-transplant. About two months after transplant, alpha-beta T cells reportedly came from several hundred expanded graft clones.

This CDR3 region has 15 residues. V was clipped by 1 base and J by 4 bases; unmatched bases: 3. Germline CDR1 is SGHTA and CDR2 is FQGNSA. The source is a boy younger than 10 with acute lymphoblastic leukemia, due to receive a stem cell transplant. The sample in question was PBMCs, obtained before TCRalphabeta/CD19-depleted stem cell transplant. The chain is built from TRBV7-2 and TRBJ2-3; 9 bases align to TRBD1. In DNA, the CDR3 is TGTGCCAGCAGCTTAGGGGACAGGGAGGCAGATACGCAGTATTTT. Translation: CASSLGDREADTQYF.